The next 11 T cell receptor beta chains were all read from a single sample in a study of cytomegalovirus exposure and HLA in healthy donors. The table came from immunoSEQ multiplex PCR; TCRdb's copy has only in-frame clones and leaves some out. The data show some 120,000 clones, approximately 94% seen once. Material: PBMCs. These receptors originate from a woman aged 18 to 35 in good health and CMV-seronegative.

This CDR3 reads CASSDIFEQFF. The CDR3 DNA is TGTGCCAGCAGTGACATTTTTGAGCAGTTCTTC. V and J are TRBV25-1 and TRBJ2-1, with no clear D. The CDR3 spans 11 residues. Trimming took 3 bases from V and 9 from J, leaving 6 bases between them. Germline CDR1 is MGHDK and CDR2 is SYGVNS. The variable domain in full, completed from reference TRBV25-1 and TRBJ2-1, reads EADIYQTPRYLVIGTGKKITLECSQTMGHDKMYWYQQDPGMELHLIHYSYGVNSTEKGDLSSESTVSRIRTEHFPLTLESARPSHTSQYLCASSDIFEQFFGPGTRLTVL.

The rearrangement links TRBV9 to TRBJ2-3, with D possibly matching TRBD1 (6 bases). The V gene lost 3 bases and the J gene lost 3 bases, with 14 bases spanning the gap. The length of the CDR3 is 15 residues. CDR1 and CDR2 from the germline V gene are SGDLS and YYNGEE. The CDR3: CASSERHRETDTQYF. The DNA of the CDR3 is TGTGCCAGCAGCGAAAGACACAGGGAGACAGATACGCAGTATTTT.

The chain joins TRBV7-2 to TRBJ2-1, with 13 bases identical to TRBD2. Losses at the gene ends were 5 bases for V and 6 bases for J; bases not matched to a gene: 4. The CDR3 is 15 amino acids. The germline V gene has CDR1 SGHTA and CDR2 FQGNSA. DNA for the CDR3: TGTGCCAGCAGCATTACTAGCGGGGGGGTCAATGAGCAGTTCTTC. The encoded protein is CASSITSGGVNEQFF.

CDR3: CASKTSGEYNEQFF. As DNA, the CDR3 is TGTGCCAGCAAAACTAGCGGGGAATACAATGAGCAGTTCTTC. The chain combines TRBV28 with TRBJ2-1; 10 bases fit TRBD2. The CDR3 is made up of 14 amino acids. Germline V gene lookup returns CDR1 MDHEN and CDR2 SYDVKM. V lost 7 bases and J lost 4; bases outside the gene matches: 4.

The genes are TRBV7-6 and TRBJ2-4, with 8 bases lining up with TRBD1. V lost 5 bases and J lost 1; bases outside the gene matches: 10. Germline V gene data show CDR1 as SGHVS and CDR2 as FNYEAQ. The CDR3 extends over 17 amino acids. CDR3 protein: CASSPWTGIGAKNIQYF. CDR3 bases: TGTGCCAGCAGCCCCTGGACAGGGATTGGGGCCAAAAACATTCAGTACTTC. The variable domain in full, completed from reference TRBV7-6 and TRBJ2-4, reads GAGVSQSPRYKVTKRGQDVALRCDPISGHVSLYWYRQALGQGPEFLTYFNYEAQQDKSGLPNDRFSAERPEGSISTLTIQRTEQRDSAMYRCASSPWTGIGAKNIQYFGAGTRLSVL.

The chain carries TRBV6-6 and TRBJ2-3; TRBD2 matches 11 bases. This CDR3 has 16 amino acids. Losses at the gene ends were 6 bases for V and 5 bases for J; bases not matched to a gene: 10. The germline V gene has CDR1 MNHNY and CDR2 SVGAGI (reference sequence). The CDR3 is CASSDLTSGSVDTQYF. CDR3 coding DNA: TGTGCCAGCAGCGATTTAACTAGCGGGAGCGTAGATACGCAGTATTTT.

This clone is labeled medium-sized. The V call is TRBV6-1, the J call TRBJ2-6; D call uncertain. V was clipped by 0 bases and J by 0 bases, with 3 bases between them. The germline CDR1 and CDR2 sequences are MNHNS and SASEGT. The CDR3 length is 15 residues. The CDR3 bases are TGTGCCAGCAGTGAAGCCAACTCTGGGGCCAACGTCCTGACTTTC. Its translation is CASSEANSGANVLTF.

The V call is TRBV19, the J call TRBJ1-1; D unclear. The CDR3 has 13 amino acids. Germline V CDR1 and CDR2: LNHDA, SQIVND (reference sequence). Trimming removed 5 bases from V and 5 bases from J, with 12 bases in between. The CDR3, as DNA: TGTGCCAGTAGTGCCACAGTGTATACTGAAGCTTTCTTT. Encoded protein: CASSATVYTEAFF.

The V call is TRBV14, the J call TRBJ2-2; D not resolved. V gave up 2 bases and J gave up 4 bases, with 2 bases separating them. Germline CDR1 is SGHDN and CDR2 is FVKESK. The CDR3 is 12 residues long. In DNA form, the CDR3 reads TGTGCCAGCAGCCAACTCACCGGGGAGCTGTTTTTT. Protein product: CASSQLTGELFF.

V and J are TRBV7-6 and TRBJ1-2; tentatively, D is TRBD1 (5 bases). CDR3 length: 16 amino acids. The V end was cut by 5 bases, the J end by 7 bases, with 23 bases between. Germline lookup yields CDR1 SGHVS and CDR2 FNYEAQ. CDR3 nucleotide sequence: TGTGCCAGCAGCGACGGGTTAAGGGGAGGGTTCCGTGGCTACACCTTC. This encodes CASSDGLRGGFRGYTF.

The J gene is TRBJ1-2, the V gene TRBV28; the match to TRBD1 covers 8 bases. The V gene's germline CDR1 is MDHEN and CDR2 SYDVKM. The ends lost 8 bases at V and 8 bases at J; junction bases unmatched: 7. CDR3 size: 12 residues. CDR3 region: CASFGQGIGYTF. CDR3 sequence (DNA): TGTGCCAGCTTCGGACAGGGTATCGGCTACACCTTC.